These 25 T cell receptor beta chains originate from one sample sequenced in a study of shared clonotypes between healthy human individuals (dated by TCRdb to the early 2020s). Library creation used the immunoSEQ multiplex PCR assay. TCRdb stores this immuneACCESS table with in-frame sequences only. Part of the clones is absent; in the studies checked, under half of the shortfall reflects unresolved V genes, and no reason is known for the rest. The sample data list about 1 million clones, and around 74% of these were observed just once. The ten largest clones represent 1.4% to 1.5% of the sample. The sequenced material came from memory CD4+ T cells sorted from blood. The intended sense of this specimen's cell subset or site label: CD45RA-negative fraction. These receptor sequences come from a man younger than 35 in good health.

CDR3 bases: TGTGCCAGCAGTCAACAGCGAACAGGGGACAATGAGCAGTTCTTC. Its protein is CASSQQRTGDNEQFF. The V and J genes are TRBV6-6 and TRBJ2-1, with 7 bases matching TRBD1. CDR3 length: 15 amino acids. The germline gives CDR1 MNHNY, CDR2 SVGAGI (reference sequence). The junction had 9 bases not matched to a gene; V was cut back by 5 bases and J by 5 bases.

The rearrangement links TRBV19 to TRBJ2-5; either TRBD1 or TRBD2 may fit D (6 bases each). This CDR3 comprises 15 residues. Trimming cost V 9 bases and J 3 bases, with 20 bases left between them. Germline CDR1 LNHDA, CDR2 SQIVND (reference sequence). CDR3 sequence (DNA): TGTGCCAGGAGGGGGGCCGGGACTGCGAAAGAGACCCAGTACTTC. It translates to CARRGAGTAKETQYF.

The sample holds a few counts of this clone. The chain links TRBV18 to TRBJ1-5; D not resolved. Trimming removed 1 base at V and 6 bases at J, with 7 bases between. The CDR3 is 13 residues long. Germline CDR1 and CDR2: KGHSH and LQKENI. The CDR3 bases are TGTGCCAGCTCACCACTGGTGGCTCAGCCCCAGCATTTT. Protein: CASSPLVAQPQHF.

The chain couples TRBV6-5 to TRBJ1-5; D perhaps matches TRBD1 (6 bases). Germline CDR1 is MNHEY and CDR2 is SVGAGI. The CDR3 has 12 amino acids. The germline V and J ends were trimmed by 7 bases and 11 bases, with 15 bases remaining between them. CDR3 amino acids: CASTVGGQAQHF. For the CDR3, the DNA is TGTGCCAGCACCGTCGGGGGGCAAGCCCAGCATTTT.

The chain has TRBV29-1 and TRBJ2-5; 14 bases line up with TRBD2. Germline values: CDR1 SQVTM, CDR2 ANQGSEA. Trimming took 7 bases from V and 4 from J; bases not matched to a gene: 5. This CDR3 spans 14 amino acids. The CDR3 spells CSASGTSGRETQYF. The CDR3 DNA reads TGCAGCGCGTCCGGGACTAGCGGGAGAGAGACCCAGTACTTC.

V gene TRBV1 combines with J gene TRBJ1-6; the table gives TRBD1 as D, unverified against the DNA. TRBV1 is a known pseudogene. The CDR3 spans 14 residues. The CDR3 coding sequence is TGCACCAGCAGGTTGGGACAGGGGGGTTCACCCCTCCACTTT. Translation: CTSRLGQGGSPLHF.

The chain recombines TRBV20-1 with TRBJ1-6; D is unresolved. The CDR3 length is 10 residues. Germline CDR1 reads DFQATT; CDR2 reads SNEGSKA (reference sequence). Deletions cut 5 bases from V and 15 bases from J, with 11 bases between. The CDR3 here is CSAVDTNLHF. CDR3 DNA sequence: TGCAGTGCTGTAGACACGAACCTCCACTTT.

This CDR3 is CAGGTSPRSEQFF. CDR3 bases: TGTGCCGGCGGGACTAGCCCTCGCAGTGAGCAGTTCTTC. The chain links TRBV18 to TRBJ2-1; 9 positions match TRBD2. CDR3 length: 13 amino acids. Germline V CDR1 and CDR2: KGHSH, LQKENI. Losses at the gene ends were 11 bases for V and 9 bases for J; bases not matched to a gene: 11.

V and J are TRBV5-1 and TRBJ2-1; 7 bases agree with TRBD2. The CDR3 runs to 16 residues. The germline gives CDR1 SGHRS, CDR2 YFSETQ. V lost 4 bases and J lost 6; bases outside the gene matches: 13. The CDR3 coding sequence is TGCGCCAGCAGCCCCCTACCCAGCGGGACGGGCAATGAGCAGTTCTTC. This codes for CASSPLPSGTGNEQFF.

The V call is TRBV7-2, the J call TRBJ2-1, with D perhaps TRBD1 or TRBD2 (5 bases each). CDR1 SGHTA and CDR2 FQGNSA come from the germline V gene. The CDR3 runs to 18 residues. The V gene lost 5 bases and the J gene lost 8 bases, with 28 bases spanning the gap. In nucleotides, the CDR3 is TGTGCCAGCAGCCCCGGTGGCGGGTGGGGGTATTATGATCATGAGCAGTTCTTC. Its translation is CASSPGGGWGYYDHEQFF. The full variable domain, its missing parts supplied by reference TRBV7-2 and TRBJ2-1, is GAGVSQSPSNKVTEKGKDVELRCDPISGHTALYWYRQSLGQGLEFLIYFQGNSAPDKSGLPSDRFSAERTGGSVSTLTIQRTQQEDSAVYLCASSPGGGWGYYDHEQFFGPGTRLTVL.

This clone was detected a few times. The DNA for the CDR3 is TGTGCCAGCAGTCAGAATTTCTACGAGCAGTACTTC. This sequence encodes CASSQNFYEQYF. The chain carries TRBV11-3 and TRBJ2-7; D unclear. CDR1 and CDR2 (germline): SGHNT, YENEEA. V gave up 6 bases and J gave up 3 bases, with 9 bases separating them. The CDR3 has 12 residues.

The rearrangement joins TRBV10-3 to TRBJ2-7; TRBD1 might be the D (6 bases). CDR1 and CDR2 from the germline V gene are ENHRY and SYGVKD. V lost 5 bases and J lost 2, with 13 bases in between. CDR3 length: 14 amino acids. The CDR3 nucleotides are TGTGCCATCAGTTTCTCGACAGGAACCTACGAGCAGTACTTC. This gives the protein CAISFSTGTYEQYF.

The gene calls are TRBV29-1 and TRBJ1-2, with a possible D match to TRBD1 (6 bases). V lost 4 bases and J 3 bases, leaving 12 bases between the germline ends. The CDR3 is made up of 13 amino acids. Germline CDR1 and CDR2: SQVTM and ANQGSEA. CDR3 amino acids: CSVVSGDYYGYTF. DNA for the CDR3: TGCAGCGTTGTGTCAGGGGATTACTATGGCTACACCTTC.

V gene TRBV5-1 combines with J gene TRBJ1-1; tentatively, D is TRBD1 (5 bases). The CDR3 length is 15 residues. V was shortened by 2 bases and J by 1 base, with 12 bases between the two germline ends. Germline loops: CDR1 SGHRS, CDR2 YFSETQ. The DNA for the CDR3 is TGCGCCAGCAGCTTTGGAGACAGACAGAACACTGAAGCTTTCTTT. Protein: CASSFGDRQNTEAFF.

The chain uses TRBV25-1 and TRBJ2-2; D tentatively reads TRBD1 or TRBD2 (5 bases each). The germline CDR1 and CDR2 sequences are MGHDK and SYGVNS. The CDR3 is made up of 17 amino acids. V gave up 5 bases and J gave up 4 bases, with 20 bases separating them. The CDR3 reads CASSNLGRDPFTGELFF. CDR3 sequence (DNA): TGTGCCAGCAGTAACCTTGGTAGGGACCCATTCACCGGGGAGCTGTTTTTT.

J is TRBJ2-5 and V is TRBV5-1, with TRBD2 matching over 9 bases. With 4 bases clipped from V and 0 bases from J, the junction kept 7 bases outside the gene matches. In germline, CDR1 is SGHRS, CDR2 YFSETQ. CDR3 length: 16 residues. The CDR3 spells CASSVLAGSYQETQYF. CDR3 coding DNA: TGCGCCAGCAGCGTTCTAGCGGGGAGTTACCAAGAGACCCAGTACTTC.

The chain uses TRBV28 and TRBJ2-5; 9 bases line up with TRBD2. CDR1 and CDR2 from the germline V gene are MDHEN and SYDVKM. The CDR3 has 11 amino acids. The ends lost 6 bases at V and 13 bases at J; junction bases unmatched: 6. The CDR3 region has the DNA TGTGCCAGCAGCCGCGGGGGGGTTGTGTACTTC. This sequence encodes CASSRGGVVYF.

The V gene is TRBV30, the J gene TRBJ2-3, with 11 bases that match TRBD2. Germline V gene sequence: CDR1 GTSNPN, CDR2 SVGIG (reference sequence). This CDR3 spans 15 amino acids. The ends lost 8 bases at V and 4 bases at J; junction bases unmatched: 11. Written as DNA, the CDR3 is TGTGCCAGAAGCGACCCGGGACTAGCGGCAGATACGCAGTATTTT. Its translation is CARSDPGLAADTQYF.

V usage is TRBV27 and J usage is TRBJ1-1; unclear D gene. Germline CDR1 and CDR2: MNHEY and SMNVEV (reference sequence). The CDR3 has 13 residues. V was pared by 3 bases and J by 1 base, with 6 bases between. The CDR3 reads CASSLFRNTEAFF. CDR3 coding DNA: TGTGCCAGCAGTTTGTTTAGGAACACTGAAGCTTTCTTT.

The gene calls are TRBV6-5 and TRBJ1-6; tentative D call: TRBD1 (5 bases). Germline V gives CDR1 MNHEY, CDR2 SVGAGI. Trimming took off 2 bases at V and 5 bases at J, with 13 bases between the two ends. CDR3 length equals 16 residues. CDR3 sequence (DNA): TGTGCCAGCAGTTACGGTTTTGGGGGAGATAATTCACCCCTCCACTTT. Translated: CASSYGFGGDNSPLHF.

This rearrangement joins TRBV7-9 to TRBJ1-1, with a possible D match to TRBD1 (5 bases). Germline loops: CDR1 SEHNR, CDR2 FQNEAQ (reference sequence). The CDR3 is made up of 13 amino acids. Trimming left V 6 bases short and J 1 base short, with 9 bases between. CDR3 sequence (DNA): TGTGCCAGCAGGGCACAGGAGAACACTGAAGCTTTCTTT. Translation: CASRAQENTEAFF.

The CDR3 coding sequence is TGTGCCAGCAGGCCCACACACGGGCCCGGGGGGGAGCAGTACTTC. Its protein product is CASRPTHGPGGEQYF. V is TRBV6-6 and J is TRBJ2-7, with 7 bases that match TRBD2. This CDR3 contains 15 residues. CDR1 is MNHNY, CDR2 SVGAGI, per germline (reference sequence). The trim removed 6 bases at V and 7 bases at J, leaving 15 bases unmatched.

V gene TRBV5-6 combines with J gene TRBJ2-7; D unclear. Germline V CDR1 and CDR2: SGHDT, YYEEEE. V was clipped by 4 bases and J by 0 bases, with 11 bases between them. The CDR3 sequence is 14 residues long. CDR3 in amino acids: CASSGRLRSYEQYF. As DNA, the CDR3 is TGTGCCAGCAGCGGCAGACTGCGCTCCTACGAGCAGTACTTC.

This chain uses TRBV5-1 with TRBJ2-2; weak D call: TRBD1 (6 bases). The CDR3 loop spans 15 amino acids. The germline V and J ends were trimmed by 7 bases and 6 bases, with 19 bases remaining between them. Germline V gives CDR1 SGHRS, CDR2 YFSETQ. The CDR3 spells CASDTGTPGAGELFF. CDR3 DNA: TGCGCCAGCGATACCGGGACACCAGGAGCCGGGGAGCTGTTTTTT.

The rearrangement links TRBV6-1 to TRBJ1-2, with D tentatively TRBD1 (6 bases). This CDR3 region has 16 residues. In germline, CDR1 is MNHNS, CDR2 SASEGT. V was clipped by 0 bases and J by 8 bases, with 19 bases between them. The CDR3 region has the DNA TGTGCCAGCAGTGAAGCCCTCCTCGGGACTCAGGGGGGCTACACCTTC. It translates to CASSEALLGTQGGYTF.